The 27 T cell receptor beta chains given below trace back to one sample, sequenced in a study of blood T cells in healthy people across ages. Alongside a J-beta primer mix, a sample-barcoded 5' primer served in a second PCR lasting about 7 to 12 cycles. In TCRdb, the 5' RACE reads were re-called with MiXCR into one record per CDR3 protein. The table includes 800,000 to 1,000,000 distinct CDR3 sequences, roughly 43% detected once. Sequences were obtained from blood. The receptors shown here come from a man aged 25 to 40 in good health.

This clonotype was recorded only once. V gene TRBV3-1 combines with J gene TRBJ2-7; possible D gene TRBD2, 6 bases. The germline gives CDR1 LGHDT, CDR2 YNNKEL (reference sequence). V lost 4 bases and J lost 0, with 13 bases in between. The CDR3 has 15 amino acids. The CDR3 sequence is CASSPHAGSSYEQYF. The DNA for the CDR3 is TGTGCCAGCAGCCCCCACGCGGGGAGCTCCTACGAGCAGTACTTC.

The chain recombines TRBV7-9 with TRBJ2-7; D is undetermined. Germline V gene lookup returns CDR1 SEHNR and CDR2 FQNEAQ (reference sequence). This CDR3 has 13 amino acids. The V and J ends lost 2 bases and 7 bases respectively, with 12 bases between them. The CDR3 reads CASSLPASWEQYF. Here the CDR3 DNA reads TGTGCCAGCAGCTTACCAGCGTCGTGGGAGCAGTACTTC.

This clonotype was counted a few times. The junction differs from germline at one of its ends, possibly a read error. The gene calls are TRBV5-1 and TRBJ1-2; weak D call: TRBD1 (6 bases). The length of the CDR3 is 15 residues. The germline gives CDR1 SGHRS, CDR2 YFSETQ. CDR3 region: CASSGGGSANYGYTF. DNA for the CDR3: TGCGCCAGCAGCGGGGGGGGCTCAGCTAACTATGGCTATACCTTC.

This clonotype was recorded a few times. The chain uses TRBV2 and TRBJ2-2, with D unresolved. V lost 3 bases to trimming and J lost 6 bases, with 2 bases between them. In germline, CDR1 is SNHLY, CDR2 FYNNEI. The CDR3 length is 11 residues. The CDR3 loop is CASSDPGELFF. The CDR3 DNA reads as TGTGCCAGCAGTGACCCCGGGGAGCTGTTTTTT.

The chain uses TRBV2 and TRBJ2-6, with 11 nucleotides matching TRBD1. V lost 7 bases, J lost 2 bases, and 7 bases stayed unmatched. The CDR3 is 17 amino acids. CDR1 is SNHLY and CDR2 is FYNNEI in the germline V gene. CDR3 sequence: CASTGQGANPGANVLTF. As DNA, the CDR3 is TGTGCCAGCACCGGACAGGGGGCTAATCCTGGGGCCAACGTCCTGACTTTC.

The rearrangement links TRBV7-9 to TRBJ1-2, with 8 positions matching TRBD1. The CDR3 is 15 residues long. The junction had 8 bases not matched to a gene; V was cut back by 5 bases and J by 3 bases. Germline V gene data show CDR1 as SEHNR and CDR2 as FQNEAQ (reference sequence). In nucleotides, the CDR3 is TGTGCCAGCAGCCCCTGGACAGGGTTGGACTATGGCTACACCTTC. Its translation: CASSPWTGLDYGYTF.

A few counts support this clonotype. The chain links TRBV20-1 to TRBJ2-1, with 7 bases fitting TRBD1. The CDR3 consists of 13 residues. The V and J ends lost 4 bases and 5 bases, in that order; junction bases with no gene match: 5. Germline values: CDR1 DFQATT, CDR2 SNEGSKA (reference sequence). The DNA of the CDR3 is TGCAGTGCTAATCCCGGGACAGACAATGAGCAGTTCTTC. This encodes CSANPGTDNEQFF.

This clonotype turned up a few times. The chain recombines TRBV6-5 with TRBJ1-2; D is perhaps TRBD1 (5 bases). Trimming removed 5 bases from V and 8 bases from J, with 21 bases in between. CDR1 is MNHEY, CDR2 SVGAGI, per germline. The CDR3 runs 15 residues. Here the CDR3 DNA reads TGTGCCAGCAGTCCAGGGACTGGGGCGGTGTTCGGCTACACCTTC. Encoded protein: CASSPGTGAVFGYTF.

This clonotype was detected a few times. DNA for the CDR3: TGTGCCAGCAGCCAAGCAAATGTCAGCCCGACCTTAAAAGCTTTCTTT. Amino acid sequence: CASSQANVSPTLKAFF. This chain uses TRBV3-1 with TRBJ1-1, with D hard to call. The CDR3 length is 16 residues. Germline-derived CDR1 and CDR2 are LGHDT and YNNKEL (reference sequence). Trimming removed 1 base at V and 9 bases at J, with 21 bases between.

The chain employs TRBV4-1 and TRBJ1-1; D is ambiguous. The CDR3 consists of 11 residues. The V gene lost 2 bases and the J gene lost 12 bases, with 10 bases spanning the gap. Per the germline V gene, CDR1 is MGHRA and CDR2 is YSYEKL. This CDR3 is CASSQMGGTFF. The CDR3 coding sequence is TGCGCCAGCAGCCAAATGGGAGGGACTTTCTTT.

The J gene is TRBJ2-3, the V gene TRBV7-2, with a possible D match to TRBD2 (7 bases). The CDR3 length is 15 residues. V lost 5 bases to trimming and J lost 4 bases, with 16 bases between them. CDR1 and CDR2 from the germline V gene are SGHTA and FQGNSA. The CDR3 region is CASSPRSGGPDTQYF. The CDR3 DNA follows: TGTGCCAGCAGCCCCCGCTCGGGGGGCCCAGATACGCAGTATTTT. The full variable domain, rest sourced from reference TRBV7-2 and TRBJ2-3, is GAGVSQSPSNKVTEKGKDVELRCDPISGHTALYWYRQSLGQGLEFLIYFQGNSAPDKSGLPSDRFSAERTGGSVSTLTIQRTQQEDSAVYLCASSPRSGGPDTQYFGPGTRLTVL.

The chain links TRBV5-1 to TRBJ2-5; TRBD1 matches 10 bases. The J call may be in error: the DNA end matches TRBJ2-7 better. This CDR3 has 14 residues. CDR1 and CDR2 (germline): SGHRS, YFSETQ. For the CDR3, the DNA is TGCGCCAGCAGCGAGGGACAGGGGAGCAACGAGCAGTACTTC. Protein product: CASSEGQGSNEQYF.

The chain uses TRBV6-2 or TRBV6-3 and TRBJ2-2; the D gene is possibly TRBD2 (5 bases). Germline lookup yields CDR1 MNHEY and CDR2 SVGEGT. The length of the CDR3 is 13 residues. Trimming removed 6 bases from V and 4 bases from J, with 9 bases in between. The CDR3 coding sequence is TGTGCCAGCAGCGCCGGGGTCACCGGGGAGCTGTTTTTT. Protein product: CASSAGVTGELFF.

This clonotype has a handful of counts. This sequence joins TRBV6-6 and TRBJ2-3, with 9 positions matching TRBD1. This CDR3 spans 16 amino acids. J was trimmed by 4 bases and V by 6 bases; bases with no gene match: 11. Per the germline V gene, CDR1 is MNHNY and CDR2 is SVGAGI (reference sequence). The CDR3 region has the DNA TGTGCCAGCAGATTACCGGGGACAGGGCTGGCAGATACGCAGTATTTT. Its protein is CASRLPGTGLADTQYF.

This chain connects TRBV27 to TRBJ1-2; D gene uncertain. From germline, CDR1 is MNHEY and CDR2 SMNVEV (reference sequence). Trimming shortened V by 2 bases and J by 3 bases, and 10 bases separated the two germline ends. This CDR3 contains 14 residues. CDR3: CASSLGGGYYGYTF. CDR3 nucleotide sequence: TGTGCCAGCAGTTTAGGCGGCGGATACTATGGCTACACCTTC.

This clonotype was counted at least ten times. V is TRBV4-2 and J is TRBJ2-1, with D uncertain. CDR3 length: 13 residues. The germline V gene encodes CDR1 LGHNA and CDR2 YNFKEQ. V lost 0 bases to trimming and J lost 10 bases, with 10 bases between them. For the CDR3, the DNA is TGTGCCAGCAGCCAAGAATCGAGCATCGAGCAGTTCTTC. This encodes CASSQESSIEQFF.

This chain joins TRBV9 and TRBJ1-5; D uncertain. The CDR3 runs 10 residues. Deletions cut 6 bases from V and 4 bases from J, with 2 bases between. Germline lookup yields CDR1 SGDLS and CDR2 YYNGEE. CDR3 residues: CASNNQPQHF. The CDR3 DNA is TGTGCCAGCAATAATCAGCCCCAGCATTTT.

The V gene is TRBV7-3, the J gene TRBJ2-3, with 9 bases aligning to TRBD2. Trimming cost V 4 bases and J 6 bases; bases outside gene matches: 5. Germline V CDR1 and CDR2: SGHTA, FQGTGA. This CDR3 contains 14 residues. The DNA for the CDR3 is TGTGCCAGCAGCTCCGCGGGGGGGCAGGATACGCAGTATTTT. Translating it yields CASSSAGGQDTQYF.

The genes are TRBV12-3 or TRBV12-4 and TRBJ2-7; D is perhaps TRBD2 (6 bases). V lost 6 bases and J lost 6, with 15 bases in between. CDR3 length: 13 residues. The CDR3 reads CASSLKGRSEQYF. In DNA form, the CDR3 reads TGTGCCAGCAGCCTCAAGGGGAGGAGCGAGCAGTACTTC.

This rearrangement joins TRBV12-3 or TRBV12-4 to TRBJ2-5, with D maybe TRBD2 (5 bases). The DNA end is more similar to TRBJ2-7, so the J call may be wrong. This CDR3 comprises 15 residues. DNA of the CDR3: TGTGCCAGCAGAATCCACCGAGAGGGCGGCTACGAGCAGTACTTC. The encoded protein is CASRIHREGGYEQYF.

There are a few counts of this clonotype. The chain is built from TRBV2 and TRBJ2-7; the match to TRBD1 covers 9 bases. This CDR3 spans 14 amino acids. The germline gives CDR1 SNHLY, CDR2 FYNNEI. J lost 4 bases, V lost 7 bases, and 8 bases had no gene match. The CDR3 sequence: CASIWDRATYEQYF. CDR3 in DNA: TGTGCCAGCATATGGGACAGGGCCACTTACGAGCAGTACTTC.

In this sample, this clonotype turned up a few times. The V and J genes are TRBV20-1 and TRBJ1-5; no reliable D call. The CDR3 extends over 13 amino acids. Germline-derived CDR1 and CDR2 are DFQATT and SNEGSKA (reference sequence). Trimming took 0 bases from V and 5 from J, leaving 8 bases between them. This CDR3 reads CSAREWQDQPQHF. CDR3 DNA sequence: TGCAGTGCTAGAGAGTGGCAGGATCAGCCCCAGCATTTT.

Note on this clonotype: A read error may account for a junction end that differs from germline. The CDR3 region has the DNA TGTACCAGCAGTTACCGGGGACAGGGAGCGATGCAGTACTTC. Its protein is CTSSYRGQGAMQYF. The gene calls are TRBV6-5 and TRBJ2-7; TRBD1 agrees at 9 bases. Germline CDR1 and CDR2: MNHEY and SVGAGI. The CDR3 loop spans 14 amino acids.

This chain joins TRBV20-1 and TRBJ1-5; no clear D. Germline V gives CDR1 DFQATT, CDR2 SNEGSKA (reference sequence). Trimming left V 0 bases short and J 0 bases short, with 6 bases between. The length of the CDR3 is 14 residues. The CDR3 DNA follows: TGCAGTGCTAGAGACGGATATAGCAATCAGCCCCAGCATTTT. As protein: CSARDGYSNQPQHF.

J is TRBJ2-2 and V is TRBV24-1, with TRBD1 as a possible D gene (5 bases). Germline assignment: CDR1 KGHDR and CDR2 SFDVKD. This CDR3 comprises 15 residues. Trimming removed 3 bases from V and 4 bases from J, with 11 bases in between. The CDR3 spells CATSDPQVTTGELFF. The CDR3 DNA reads TGTGCCACCAGTGATCCACAGGTTACCACCGGGGAGCTGTTTTTT.

The chain joins TRBV4-1 to TRBJ2-5, with D perhaps TRBD2 (5 bases). The germline V gene has CDR1 MGHRA and CDR2 YSYEKL. The CDR3 has 16 amino acids. V lost 1 base and J lost 1, with 13 bases in between. The CDR3 reads CASSQGGARSQETQYF. DNA for the CDR3: TGCGCCAGCAGCCAAGGGGGAGCAAGGTCCCAAGAGACCCAGTACTTC.

In this sample, this clonotype turned up a few times. The CDR3 nucleotides read TGTGCCAGCAGCGTAGGCCAGGGGGGCATCTACGAGCAGTACTTC. This codes for CASSVGQGGIYEQYF. The J gene is TRBJ2-7, the V gene TRBV9; perhaps TRBD1 as D (7 bases). Trimming shortened V by 0 bases and J by 3 bases, and 13 bases separated the two germline ends. The CDR3 contains 15 residues. Per germline, CDR1 SGDLS and CDR2 YYNGEE.